Listed below are T cell receptor beta chains from one sample, sequenced in a study of blood T cell repertoires in COVID-19. Sequencing was performed with immunoSEQ multiplex PCR; in TCRdb, only in-frame clones are kept and a portion is missing. The table records around 300,000 clones, 65% to 90% of them present only once. The sequenced material came from peripheral blood. These receptors were obtained from a human donor in a cohort sampled during active COVID-19. CDR3s include the opening cysteine and the closing phenylalanine or tryptophan. Each record gives: clone size, D gene, V gene, J gene, CDR3 length, CDR3 DNA, CDR3 protein. D genes are given only for firm matches. Clone size is not always given. Where it is, it says once, few, many or a class for expanded clones.

.,.,TRBV5-1,TRBJ1-2,14,TGCGCCAGCAGCCCTTCCTTTAGGGGCGGTGGCTACACCTTC,CASSPSFRGGGYTF
.,.,TRBV2,TRBJ1-2,11,TGTGCCAGCAGTCTTTACAGCGGCTACACCTTC,CASSLYSGYTF
few,.,TRBV11-2,TRBJ1-5,14,TGTGCCAGCAGCTCTGGGGCAGGGGATCAGCCCCAGCATTTT,CASSSGAGDQPQHF
.,.,TRBV24-1,TRBJ2-2,16,TGTGCCACCAGGGACACAGGGCTAGGCGGTTCCGGGGAGCTGTTTTTT,CATRDTGLGGSGELFF
.,.,TRBV5-1,TRBJ2-3,15,TGCGCCAGCAGCTTGTCGGCGGGTCTCACAGATACGCAGTATTTT,CASSLSAGLTDTQYF
.,TRBD1,TRBV6-1,TRBJ1-1,15,TGTGCCAGCAGTGACCAACAGGGGATGGGCACTGAAGCTTTCTTT,CASSDQQGMGTEAFF
.,.,TRBV5-4,TRBJ1-4,13,TGTGCCAGCTCGAGGGATCGGAATGAAAAACTGTTTTTT,CASSRDRNEKLFF
.,.,TRBV12-3/TRBV12-4,TRBJ2-3,12,TGTGCCAGCAGTTTAATAGCAGATACGCAGTATTTT,CASSLIADTQYF
.,TRBD1,TRBV6-5,TRBJ2-2,15,TGTGCCAGCAGCCGGGACAGGGGGAACACCGGGGAGCTGTTTTTT,CASSRDRGNTGELFF
few,TRBD2,TRBV2,TRBJ2-2,17,TGTGCCAGCAGAGCGGGACTAGCGGGGCCCGACACCGGGGAGCTGTTTTTT,CASRAGLAGPDTGELFF
.,.,TRBV7-2,TRBJ1-5,13,TGTGCCAGCAGCCTGGAGGGGTTTCAGCCCCAGCATTTT,CASSLEGFQPQHF
few,TRBD1,TRBV5-1,TRBJ1-6,16,TGCGCCAGCAGCTCGGGAGAACAGGGGCCCAATTCACCCCTCCACTTT,CASSSGEQGPNSPLHF
.,.,TRBV7-9,TRBJ1-1,17,TGTGCCAGCAGCAGGACCAGGGCCGAACCGAGGAACACTGAAGCTTTCTTT,CASSRTRAEPRNTEAFF
.,.,TRBV18,TRBJ2-3,13,TGTGCCAGCTCATACGAGCTAACAGATACGCAGTATTTT,CASSYELTDTQYF
.,.,TRBV9,TRBJ2-7,15,TGTGCCAGCAGCGTAGCTTTGGCAGGGATGGCCGAGCAGTACTTC,CASSVALAGMAEQYF
.,.,TRBV3-1/TRBV3-2,TRBJ1-5,13,TGTGCCAGCAGGCCAGGTTTGCCTCAGCCCCAGCATTTT,CASRPGLPQPQHF
.,.,TRBV3-1/TRBV3-2,TRBJ1-1,15,TGTGCCAGCAGCCAAGGGACACTACTGAACACTGAAGCTTTCTTT,CASSQGTLLNTEAFF
.,.,TRBV10-2,TRBJ2-2,16,TGCGCCAGCACCCACGGGGGTGGGAGTAACACCGGGGAGCTGTTTTTT,CASTHGGGSNTGELFF
.,.,TRBV19,TRBJ1-5,13,TGTGCCACCGCACAGGGTAGGGATCAGCCCCAGCATTTT,CATAQGRDQPQHF
.,.,TRBV7-8,TRBJ2-3,15,TGTGCCAGCAGCTTAGTGCTCCTAACCACAGATACGCAGTATTTT,CASSLVLLTTDTQYF
once,TRBD1,TRBV7-9,TRBJ2-7,15,TGTGCCAGCAGCCCCCGGGACAGGGGACCTTACGAGCAGTACTTC,CASSPRDRGPYEQYF
.,TRBD2,TRBV11-2,TRBJ2-3,17,TGTGCCAGCAGCTTAGTGATTCTAGCGGGGCGCACAGATACGCAGTATTTT,CASSLVILAGRTDTQYF
few,.,TRBV5-6,TRBJ2-7,14,TGTGCCAGCAGCTTTGACGGGAAGGAATACGAGCAGTACTTC,CASSFDGKEYEQYF
.,TRBD1,TRBV7-9,TRBJ1-2,12,TGTGCCAGCAGTGTAGGGGGCAGGGGCTACACCTTC,CASSVGGRGYTF
.,.,TRBV10-2,TRBJ1-3,16,TGCGCCAGCAGTGCTTCAGGGACTGACTCTGGAAACACCATATATTTT,CASSASGTDSGNTIYF
.,TRBD1,TRBV30,TRBJ1-2,13,TGTGCCTGGAGGGAGACAGGGAACTATGGCTACACCTTC,CAWRETGNYGYTF
.,.,TRBV19,TRBJ2-3,15,TGTGCCAGTAGTACCCAGGGGGGAGGCACAGATACGCAGTATTTT,CASSTQGGGTDTQYF
.,TRBD1,TRBV30,TRBJ1-4,14,TGTGCCTGGAGTCCGGGACAGGGTTATGAAAAACTGTTTTTT,CAWSPGQGYEKLFF
.,TRBD2,TRBV18,TRBJ2-5,16,TGTGCCAGCTCAACGCTGACTAGCGGGGGGCCAGAGACCCAGTACTTC,CASSTLTSGGPETQYF
.,TRBD1,TRBV10-3,TRBJ2-7,14,TGTGCCATAAGTGAGCCAGGGGGCATCAACGAGCAGTACTTC,CAISEPGGINEQYF
.,.,TRBV9,TRBJ1-2,15,TGTGCCAGCAGGAAGTTGGGCAGGGAAGGGTATGGCTACACCTTC,CASRKLGREGYGYTF
.,.,TRBV3-1/TRBV3-2,TRBJ1-2,14,TGTGCCAGCAGCGAACAAAGGGGGGGTTCGGGCTACACCTTC,CASSEQRGGSGYTF